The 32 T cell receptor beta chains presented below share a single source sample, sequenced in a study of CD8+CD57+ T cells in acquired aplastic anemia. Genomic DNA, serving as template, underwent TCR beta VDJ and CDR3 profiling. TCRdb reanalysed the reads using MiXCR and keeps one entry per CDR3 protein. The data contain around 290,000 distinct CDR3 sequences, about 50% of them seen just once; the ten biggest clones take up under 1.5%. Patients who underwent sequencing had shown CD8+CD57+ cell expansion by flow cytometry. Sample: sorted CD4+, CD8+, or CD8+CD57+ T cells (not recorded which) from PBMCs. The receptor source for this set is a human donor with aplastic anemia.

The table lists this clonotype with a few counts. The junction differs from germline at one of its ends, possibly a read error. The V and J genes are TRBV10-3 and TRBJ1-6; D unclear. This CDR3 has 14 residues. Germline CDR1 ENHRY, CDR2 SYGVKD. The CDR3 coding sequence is TGTGCCATCAGTGAGGGCGGTTATAGTTCACCCCTCCACTTT. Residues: CAISEGGYSSPLHF.

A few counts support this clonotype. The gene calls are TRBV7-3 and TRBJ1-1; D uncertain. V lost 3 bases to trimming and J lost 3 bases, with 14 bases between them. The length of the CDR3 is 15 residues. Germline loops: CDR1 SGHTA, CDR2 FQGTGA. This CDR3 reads CASSLSPGRDTEAFF. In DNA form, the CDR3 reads TGTGCCAGCAGCTTGAGTCCGGGGAGGGACACTGAAGCTTTCTTT.

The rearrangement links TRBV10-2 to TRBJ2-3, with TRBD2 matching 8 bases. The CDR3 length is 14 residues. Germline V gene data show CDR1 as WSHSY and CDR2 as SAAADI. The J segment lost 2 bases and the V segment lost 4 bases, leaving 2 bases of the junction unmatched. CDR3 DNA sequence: TGCGCCAGCAGTGTGACTAGCGCCACAGATACGCAGTATTTT. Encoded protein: CASSVTSATDTQYF.

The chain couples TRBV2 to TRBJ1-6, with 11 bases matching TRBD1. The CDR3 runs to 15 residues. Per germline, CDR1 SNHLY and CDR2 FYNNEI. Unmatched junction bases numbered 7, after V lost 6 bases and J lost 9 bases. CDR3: CASSGQGAGSSPLHF. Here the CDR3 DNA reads TGTGCCAGCAGCGGACAGGGGGCGGGCAGTTCACCCCTCCACTTT.

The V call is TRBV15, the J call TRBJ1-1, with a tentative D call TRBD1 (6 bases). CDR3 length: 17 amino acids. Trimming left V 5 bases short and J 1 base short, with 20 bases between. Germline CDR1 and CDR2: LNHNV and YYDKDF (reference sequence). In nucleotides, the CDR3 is TGTGCCACCAGCGCCCAGCCTCGGACAGAAACGAACACTGAAGCTTTCTTT. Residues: CATSAQPRTETNTEAFF.

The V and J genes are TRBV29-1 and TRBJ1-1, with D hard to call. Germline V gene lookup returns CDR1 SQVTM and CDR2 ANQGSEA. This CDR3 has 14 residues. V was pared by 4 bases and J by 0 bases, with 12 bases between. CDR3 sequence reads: CSVGGRLVNTEAFF. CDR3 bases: TGCAGCGTTGGGGGAAGGCTGGTGAACACTGAAGCTTTCTTT.

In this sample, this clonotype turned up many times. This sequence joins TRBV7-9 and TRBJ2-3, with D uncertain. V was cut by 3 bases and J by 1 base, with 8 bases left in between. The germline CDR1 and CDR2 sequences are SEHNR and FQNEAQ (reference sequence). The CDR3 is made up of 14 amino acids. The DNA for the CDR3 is TGTGCCAGCAGCTTTTCAGAGGGCACAGATACGCAGTATTTT. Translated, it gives CASSFSEGTDTQYF. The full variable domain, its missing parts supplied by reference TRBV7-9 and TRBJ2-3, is DTGVSQNPRHKITKRGQNVTFRCDPISEHNRLYWYRQTLGQGPEFLTYFQNEAQLEKSRLLSDRFSAERPKGSFSTLEIQRTEQGDSAMYLCASSFSEGTDTQYFGPGTRLTVL.

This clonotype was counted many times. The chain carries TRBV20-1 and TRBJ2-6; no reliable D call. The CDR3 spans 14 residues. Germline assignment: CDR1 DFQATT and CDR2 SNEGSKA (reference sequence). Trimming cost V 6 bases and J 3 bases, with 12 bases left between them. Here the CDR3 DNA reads TGCAGTGCCTCACCGGACCTTGGGGCCAACGTCCTGACTTTC. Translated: CSASPDLGANVLTF.

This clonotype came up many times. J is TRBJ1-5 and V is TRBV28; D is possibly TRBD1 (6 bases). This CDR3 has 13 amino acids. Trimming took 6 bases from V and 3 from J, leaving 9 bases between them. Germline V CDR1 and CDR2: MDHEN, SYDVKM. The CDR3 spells CASRTGHNQPQHF. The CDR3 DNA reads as TGTGCCAGCAGGACAGGACACAATCAGCCCCAGCATTTT.

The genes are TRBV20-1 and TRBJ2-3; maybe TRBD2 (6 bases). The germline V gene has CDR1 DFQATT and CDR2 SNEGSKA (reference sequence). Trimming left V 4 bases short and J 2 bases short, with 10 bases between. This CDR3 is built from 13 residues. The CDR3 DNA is TGCAGTGCTACGACGGGGGACACAGATACGCAGTATTTT. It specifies CSATTGDTDTQYF.

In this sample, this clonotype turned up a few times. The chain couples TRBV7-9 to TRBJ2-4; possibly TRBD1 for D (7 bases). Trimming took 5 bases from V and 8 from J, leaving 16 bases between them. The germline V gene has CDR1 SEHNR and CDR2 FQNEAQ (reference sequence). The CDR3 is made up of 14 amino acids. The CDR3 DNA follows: TGTGCCAGCAGCCGGGCGGGACAGTTGGACATTCAGTACTTC. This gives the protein CASSRAGQLDIQYF.

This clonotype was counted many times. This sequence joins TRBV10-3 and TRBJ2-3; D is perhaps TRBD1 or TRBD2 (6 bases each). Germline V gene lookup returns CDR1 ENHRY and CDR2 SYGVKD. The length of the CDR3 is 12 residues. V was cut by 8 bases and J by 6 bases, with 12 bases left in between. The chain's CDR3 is CAIGGGADTQYF. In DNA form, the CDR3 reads TGTGCCATCGGAGGGGGAGCGGATACGCAGTATTTT.

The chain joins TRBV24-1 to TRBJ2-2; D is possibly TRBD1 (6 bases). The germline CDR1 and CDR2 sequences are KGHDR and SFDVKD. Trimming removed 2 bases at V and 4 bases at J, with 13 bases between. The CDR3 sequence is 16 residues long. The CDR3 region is CATSDYWGQATGELFF. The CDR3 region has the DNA TGTGCCACCAGTGATTATTGGGGGCAGGCCACCGGGGAGCTGTTTTTT.

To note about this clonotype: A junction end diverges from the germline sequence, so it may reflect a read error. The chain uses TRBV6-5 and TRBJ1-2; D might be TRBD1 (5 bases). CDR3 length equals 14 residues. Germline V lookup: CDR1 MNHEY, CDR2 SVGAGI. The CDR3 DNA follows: TGTGCCAGCAGTGGGTACAGGAAGGGGCTTGGCCACACCTTC. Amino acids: CASSGYRKGLGHTF.

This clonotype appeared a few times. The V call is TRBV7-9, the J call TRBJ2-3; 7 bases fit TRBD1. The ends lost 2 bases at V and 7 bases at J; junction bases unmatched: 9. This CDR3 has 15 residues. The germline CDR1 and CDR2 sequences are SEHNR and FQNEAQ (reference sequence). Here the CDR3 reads CASSLLLQGRNTQYF. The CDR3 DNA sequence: TGTGCCAGCAGCTTACTCTTACAGGGGAGAAATACGCAGTATTTT.

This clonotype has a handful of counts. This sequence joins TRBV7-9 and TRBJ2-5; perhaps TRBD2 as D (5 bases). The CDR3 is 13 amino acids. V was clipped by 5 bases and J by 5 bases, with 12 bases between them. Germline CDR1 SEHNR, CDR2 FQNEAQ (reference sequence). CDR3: CASSGGSWETQYF. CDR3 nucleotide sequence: TGTGCCAGCAGCGGAGGAAGTTGGGAGACCCAGTACTTC.

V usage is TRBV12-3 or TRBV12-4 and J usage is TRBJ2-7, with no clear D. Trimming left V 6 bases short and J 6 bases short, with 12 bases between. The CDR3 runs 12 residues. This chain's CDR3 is CASSVNGREQYF. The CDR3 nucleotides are TGTGCCAGCAGCGTTAATGGGCGCGAGCAGTACTTC.

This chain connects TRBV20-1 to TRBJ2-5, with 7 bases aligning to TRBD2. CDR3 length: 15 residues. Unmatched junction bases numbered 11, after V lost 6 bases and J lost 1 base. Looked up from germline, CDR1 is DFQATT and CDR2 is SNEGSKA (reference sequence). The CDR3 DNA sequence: TGCAGTGCCATCCAGGGCGGGGGATTCCAAGAGACCCAGTACTTC. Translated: CSAIQGGGFQETQYF.

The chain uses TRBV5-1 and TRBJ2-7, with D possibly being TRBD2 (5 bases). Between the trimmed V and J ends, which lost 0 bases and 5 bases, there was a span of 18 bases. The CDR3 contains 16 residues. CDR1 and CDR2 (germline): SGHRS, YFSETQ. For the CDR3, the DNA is TGCGCCAGCAGCTTGGTCGCGTCGGGAAGCGCCCACGAGCAGTACTTC. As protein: CASSLVASGSAHEQYF. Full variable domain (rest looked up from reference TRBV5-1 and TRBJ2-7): KAGVTQTPRYLIKTRGQQVTLSCSPISGHRSVSWYQQTPGQGLQFLFEYFSETQRNKGNFPGRFSGRQFSNSRSEMNVSTLELGDSALYLCASSLVASGSAHEQYFGPGTRLTVT.

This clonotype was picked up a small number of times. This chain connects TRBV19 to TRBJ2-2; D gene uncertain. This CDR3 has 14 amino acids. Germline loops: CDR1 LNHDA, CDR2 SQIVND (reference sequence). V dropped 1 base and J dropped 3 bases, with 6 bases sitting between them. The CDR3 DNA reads TGTGCCAGTAGTATAGGCCGATACACCGGGGAGCTGTTTTTT. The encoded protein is CASSIGRYTGELFF.

The CDR3 protein is CASSNDPGYGYTF. The CDR3 coding sequence is TGTGCCAGCAGTAACGACCCGGGCTATGGCTACACCTTC. The V call is TRBV12-3 or TRBV12-4, the J call TRBJ1-2; D is uncertain. The CDR3 has 13 residues. V lost 5 bases and J 4 bases, leaving 11 bases between the germline ends.

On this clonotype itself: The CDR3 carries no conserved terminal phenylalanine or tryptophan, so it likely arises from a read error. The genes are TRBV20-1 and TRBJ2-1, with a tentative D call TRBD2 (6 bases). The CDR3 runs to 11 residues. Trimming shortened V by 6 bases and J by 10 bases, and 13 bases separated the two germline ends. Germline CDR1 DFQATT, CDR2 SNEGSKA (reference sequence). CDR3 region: CSAAWGREQFS. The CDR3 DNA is TGCAGTGCAGCCTGGGGGAGGGAGCAGTTCTCC.

CDR3 coding DNA: TGTGCCAGGCCGTTGTCCAAAAACATTCAGTACTTC. The encoded protein is CARPLSKNIQYF. The J gene is TRBJ2-4, the V gene TRBV19; the D is unclear. This CDR3 is built from 12 residues. V lost 9 bases to trimming and J lost 2 bases, with 8 bases between them. Germline V gene sequence: CDR1 LNHDA, CDR2 SQIVND (reference sequence).

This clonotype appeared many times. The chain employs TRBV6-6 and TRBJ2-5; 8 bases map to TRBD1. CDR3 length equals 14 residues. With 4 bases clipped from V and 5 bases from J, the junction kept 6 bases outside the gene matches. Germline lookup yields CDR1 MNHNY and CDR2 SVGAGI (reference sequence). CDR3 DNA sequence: TGTGCCAGCAGTTCCGGACAGGGCTGGGAGACCCAGTACTTC. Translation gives CASSSGQGWETQYF.

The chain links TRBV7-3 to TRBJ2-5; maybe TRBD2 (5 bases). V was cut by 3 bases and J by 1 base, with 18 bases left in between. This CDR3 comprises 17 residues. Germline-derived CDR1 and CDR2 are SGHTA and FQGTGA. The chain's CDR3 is CASSFVEGSVSQETQYF. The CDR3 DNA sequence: TGTGCCAGCAGCTTTGTAGAGGGTTCGGTGTCCCAAGAGACCCAGTACTTC.

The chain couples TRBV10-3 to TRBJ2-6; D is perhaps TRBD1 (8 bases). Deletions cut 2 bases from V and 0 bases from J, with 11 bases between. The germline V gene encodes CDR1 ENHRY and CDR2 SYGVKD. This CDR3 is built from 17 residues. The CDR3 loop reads CAISETGGGSGANVLTF. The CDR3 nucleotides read TGTGCCATCAGTGAGACAGGGGGGGGCTCTGGGGCCAACGTCCTGACTTTC.

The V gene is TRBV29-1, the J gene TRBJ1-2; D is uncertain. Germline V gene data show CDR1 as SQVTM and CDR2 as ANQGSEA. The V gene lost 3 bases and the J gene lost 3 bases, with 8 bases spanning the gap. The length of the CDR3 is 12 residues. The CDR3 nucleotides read TGCAGCGTTGAGACAATCGACTATGGCTACACCTTC. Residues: CSVETIDYGYTF.

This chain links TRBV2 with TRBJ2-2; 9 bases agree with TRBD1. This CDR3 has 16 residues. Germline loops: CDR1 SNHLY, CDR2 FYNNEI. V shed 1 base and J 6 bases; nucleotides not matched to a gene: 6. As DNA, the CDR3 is TGTGCCAGCAGTGAAGAGCTCGGACAGGGGTCCGGGGAGCTGTTTTTT. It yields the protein CASSEELGQGSGELFF.

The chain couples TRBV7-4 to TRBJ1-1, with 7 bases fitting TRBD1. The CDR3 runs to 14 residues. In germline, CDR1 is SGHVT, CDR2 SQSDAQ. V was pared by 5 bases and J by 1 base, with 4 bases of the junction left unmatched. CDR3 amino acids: CASSGGQANTEAFF. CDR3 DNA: TGTGCCAGCAGCGGAGGACAGGCGAACACTGAAGCTTTCTTT.

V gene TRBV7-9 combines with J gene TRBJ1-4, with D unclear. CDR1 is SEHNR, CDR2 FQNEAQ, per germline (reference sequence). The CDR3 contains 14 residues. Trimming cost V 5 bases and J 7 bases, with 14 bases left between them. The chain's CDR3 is CASSHGARGEKLFF. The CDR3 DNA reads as TGTGCCAGCAGCCACGGCGCGAGAGGTGAAAAACTGTTTTTT.

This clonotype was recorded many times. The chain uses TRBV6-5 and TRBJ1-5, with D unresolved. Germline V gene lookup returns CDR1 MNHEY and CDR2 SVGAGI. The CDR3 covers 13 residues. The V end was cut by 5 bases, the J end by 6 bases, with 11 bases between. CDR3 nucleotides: TGTGCCAGCAGTCCTCACGGTCCTCAGCCCCAGCATTTT. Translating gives CASSPHGPQPQHF.

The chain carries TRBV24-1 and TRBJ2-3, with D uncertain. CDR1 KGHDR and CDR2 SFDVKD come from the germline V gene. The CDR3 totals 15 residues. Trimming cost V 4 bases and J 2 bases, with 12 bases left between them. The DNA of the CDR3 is TGTGCCACCAGTGACCGTCCCCCATACACAGATACGCAGTATTTT. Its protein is CATSDRPPYTDTQYF.